This passage covers 15 T cell receptor beta chains from one sample sequenced in a study of OX40 agonist ivuxolimab in advanced cancers. The protocol was immunoSEQ multiplex PCR, while the TCRdb copy is restricted to in-frame clones and leaves out a portion. Of about 40,000 clones listed, 70% to 85% are singletons. The material was CD4+ or CD8+ T cells sorted from blood, obtained in a trial of the OX40 agonist ivuxolimab. These receptors were obtained from an adult with an advanced solid tumor such as melanoma, head and neck, liver or kidney cancer.

The rearrangement joins TRBV27 to TRBJ2-7; 9 bases fit TRBD2. Germline values: CDR1 MNHEY, CDR2 SMNVEV (reference sequence). This CDR3 region has 13 residues. V was clipped by 4 bases and J by 9 bases; unmatched bases: 7. CDR3: CASSSGTSKRQYF. CDR3 bases: TGTGCCAGCAGTTCTGGGACTAGCAAGCGGCAGTACTTC.

The CDR3 sequence is CASSFLGANYEQYF. The CDR3 DNA follows: TGTGCCAGCAGTTTCTTGGGGGCGAACTACGAGCAGTACTTC. The chain employs TRBV28 and TRBJ2-7, with a tentative D call TRBD1 (6 bases). Germline values: CDR1 MDHEN, CDR2 SYDVKM. Trimming stripped 3 bases from V and 3 bases from J, with 12 bases between. The length of the CDR3 is 14 residues.

The rearrangement joins TRBV12-5 to TRBJ1-1; D is possibly TRBD1 (5 bases). Germline CDR1 reads LGHNT; CDR2 reads FRNRAP. V was clipped by 2 bases and J by 0 bases, with 19 bases between them. The CDR3 is made up of 18 amino acids. This CDR3 is CASGLTPPGRRMNTEAFF. In DNA, the CDR3 is TGTGCTAGTGGTTTGACGCCCCCAGGGAGGAGAATGAACACTGAAGCTTTCTTT.

The sample holds a few counts of this clone. The rearrangement links TRBV7-2 to TRBJ1-4, with D hard to call. This CDR3 spans 14 amino acids. Germline assignment: CDR1 SGHTA and CDR2 FQGNSA. The germline V and J ends were trimmed by 4 bases and 5 bases, with 11 bases remaining between them. CDR3: CASSSTLQNEKLFF. The CDR3 nucleotides read TGTGCCAGCAGCTCCACGTTGCAGAATGAAAAACTGTTTTTT.

This clone was detected only a few times. The rearrangement uses TRBV19 and TRBJ2-5; 8 bases fit TRBD1. The J call may be mistaken, given a closer DNA end match to TRBJ2-7. The CDR3 runs 14 residues. CDR1 LNHDA and CDR2 SQIVND come from the germline V gene (reference sequence). The CDR3 loop reads CASSIQGARNEQYF. The CDR3 DNA sequence: TGTGCCAGTAGTATCCAGGGGGCTCGGAACGAGCAGTACTTC.

The chain uses TRBV5-1 and TRBJ2-5, with 13 positions matching TRBD2. Germline CDR1 and CDR2: SGHRS and YFSETQ. Germline trimming cut 1 base from V and 3 bases from J; bases unmatched to any gene: 3. This CDR3 has 16 residues. CDR3 nucleotide sequence: TGCGCCAGCAGCTTGTTGGGACTAGCGGGAAAAGAGACCCAGTACTTC. Residues: CASSLLGLAGKETQYF.

The rearrangement uses TRBV6-5 and TRBJ2-5, with 8 bases aligning to TRBD1. The closer fit of TRBJ2-7 to the DNA end suggests the J call may be wrong. This CDR3 is built from 13 residues. CDR1 is MNHEY, CDR2 SVGAGI, per germline. CDR3 sequence (DNA): TGTGCCAGCAGTTACTACAGGGGGAACGAGCAGTACTTC. Amino acids: CASSYYRGNEQYF.

This chain uses TRBV6-5 with TRBJ1-5; D remains ambiguous. CDR1 and CDR2 (germline): MNHEY, SVGAGI. CDR3 length: 12 residues. V lost 4 bases and J 8 bases, leaving 9 bases between the germline ends. CDR3 DNA: TGTGCCAGCAGTTCCCCCGGCAAGCCCCAGCATTTT. This gives the protein CASSSPGKPQHF.

This clone occurred a few times. This chain connects TRBV15 to TRBJ1-5; D unclear. Germline V CDR1 and CDR2: LNHNV, YYDKDF (reference sequence). Trimming took 0 bases from V and 2 from J, leaving 8 bases between them. CDR3 length equals 15 residues. The CDR3 reads CATSRDRHRNQPQHF. The CDR3 bases are TGTGCCACCAGCAGAGATAGACATCGCAATCAGCCCCAGCATTTT.

J is TRBJ1-6 and V is TRBV27; 12 bases map to TRBD1. The CDR3 loop spans 17 amino acids. From germline, CDR1 is MNHEY and CDR2 SMNVEV (reference sequence). J gave up 6 bases and V 7 bases, and 10 bases lay outside the gene matches. The CDR3 is CASKNRDRGRSNSPLHF. The CDR3 DNA reads as TGTGCCAGCAAGAACCGGGACAGGGGGCGAAGTAATTCACCCCTCCACTTT.

The J gene is TRBJ2-1, the V gene TRBV7-8; 7 nucleotides match TRBD2. Germline assignment: CDR1 SGHVS and CDR2 FQNEAQ. The CDR3 loop spans 16 amino acids. V shed 7 bases, J shed 2 bases, and the junction held 11 bases outside the gene matches. CDR3 sequence: CASTLFPSGTYNEQFF. As DNA, the CDR3 is TGTGCCAGCACCCTATTCCCCAGCGGGACCTACAATGAGCAGTTCTTC.

CDR3 sequence: CASSVGAGGSNTEAFF. CDR3 nucleotide sequence: TGTGCCAGCAGCGTAGGGGCAGGGGGGTCGAACACTGAAGCTTTCTTT. The chain has TRBV9 and TRBJ1-1, with TRBD1 identical over 7 bases. J lost 1 base, V lost 0 bases, and 6 bases had no gene match. CDR3 length: 16 amino acids. Germline V gene data show CDR1 as SGDLS and CDR2 as YYNGEE.

Only a few counts were recorded for this clone. Written as DNA, the CDR3 is TGCGCCAGCAGTGAGTCGGGGACTAGCCAAGAGACCCAGTACTTC. Protein product: CASSESGTSQETQYF. The rearrangement uses TRBV10-1 and TRBJ2-5; 8 bases line up with TRBD2. Per the germline V gene, CDR1 is WNHNN and CDR2 is SYGVQD (reference sequence). The V and J ends lost 0 bases and 1 base, in that order; junction bases with no gene match: 1. The CDR3 is 15 amino acids.

Note on this clone: Other DNA sequences in the same sample also yield this CDR3. This rearrangement joins TRBV6-5 to TRBJ2-1, with 7 positions matching TRBD1. This CDR3 spans 14 amino acids. CDR1 is MNHEY, CDR2 SVGAGI, per germline. With V trimmed by 6 bases and J by 0 bases, 2 bases remained unmatched. This CDR3 is CASSPGGSYNEQFF. The CDR3 nucleotides are TGTGCCAGCAGCCCAGGGGGCTCCTACAATGAGCAGTTCTTC.

The chain couples TRBV5-1 to TRBJ1-1, with TRBD1 as a possible D gene (5 bases). The germline CDR1 and CDR2 sequences are SGHRS and YFSETQ. This CDR3 is built from 16 residues. The V and J ends lost 3 bases and 0 bases respectively, with 15 bases between them. The CDR3 spells CASSSRATALNTEAFF. CDR3 bases: TGCGCCAGCAGCTCACGAGCGACAGCTCTGAACACTGAAGCTTTCTTT.